A single sample is the source of the 22 T cell receptor beta chains below, sequenced in a study of blood T cells in healthy people across ages. The authors ran a second PCR of about 6 to 11 cycles using a sample-barcoded 5' primer and a J-beta primer mix. Using its own MiXCR run on the 5' RACE reads, TCRdb lists one record per CDR3 protein. The sample has fewer than 2,000,000 distinct CDR3 sequences, about 35% seen once; the top ten hold 11%. Specimen: blood. The source of these receptors is a woman in her twenties or thirties in good health.

This clonotype was seen once. This chain joins TRBV20-1 and TRBJ2-7; 9 bases fit TRBD2. The J call may be wrong; the DNA end is better matched by TRBJ2-5. Per the germline V gene, CDR1 is DFQATT and CDR2 is SNEGSKA (reference sequence). The CDR3 is 13 residues long. The DNA of the CDR3 is TGCAGTACTGTAGCGGGAGAGGTAGAGACCCAGTACTTC. Translation: CSTVAGEVETQYF.

In its sample, this clonotype was seen a few times. The chain employs TRBV5-1 and TRBJ2-3; 9 positions match TRBD2. The J segment lost 6 bases and the V segment lost 5 bases, leaving 7 bases of the junction unmatched. This CDR3 has 14 amino acids. Germline V gene sequence: CDR1 SGHRS, CDR2 YFSETQ. DNA for the CDR3: TGCGCCAGCAGTGGGACTAGCAAGAGGGATACGCAGTATTTT. Amino acids: CASSGTSKRDTQYF.

The J gene is TRBJ2-5, the V gene TRBV20-1; no reliable D call. V was cut by 0 bases and J by 2 bases, with 13 bases left in between. The CDR3 contains 15 residues. Germline loops: CDR1 DFQATT, CDR2 SNEGSKA (reference sequence). The CDR3 here is CSARDSGNKQETQYF. The CDR3 nucleotides are TGCAGTGCTAGAGATTCCGGAAATAAGCAAGAGACCCAGTACTTC.

The V gene is TRBV7-2, the J gene TRBJ1-2, with D unclear. V lost 1 base, J lost 8 bases, and 14 bases lay in between. The CDR3 runs to 14 residues. CDR1 and CDR2 (germline): SGHTA, FQGNSA. CDR3 DNA: TGTGCCAGCAGCTTAGAGAGCTGGGTATGGGGCTACACCTTC. Translation gives CASSLESWVWGYTF.

The chain employs TRBV10-3 and TRBJ1-2, with 9 bases fitting TRBD1. There are 16 residues in the CDR3. Germline loops: CDR1 ENHRY, CDR2 SYGVKD. V was pared by 6 bases and J by 2 bases, with 10 bases of the junction left unmatched. In nucleotides, the CDR3 is TGTGCCATCAGCCTAAGGACAGGGGAAACAAACTATGGCTACACCTTC. The encoded protein is CAISLRTGETNYGYTF.

Details on this clonotype: One junction end disagrees with the germline gene, perhaps due to a read error. The chain carries TRBV9 and TRBJ2-1; weak D call: TRBD2 (7 bases). The CDR3 extends over 16 amino acids. The germline V gene encodes CDR1 SGDLS and CDR2 YYNGEE. The CDR3 nucleotides are TGTGCCAGCAGCGTAGTAGGGGGGGACTTGAACAATGGGCAGTTCTTC. As protein: CASSVVGGDLNNGQFF.

This clonotype was picked up many times. J is TRBJ1-2 and V is TRBV29-1, with TRBD1 identical over 7 bases. The trim removed 6 bases at V and 6 bases at J, leaving 4 bases unmatched. CDR1 and CDR2 (germline): SQVTM, ANQGSEA. CDR3 length: 11 residues. In DNA form, the CDR3 reads TGCAGCGTCAATGGACAGGATGGCTACACCTTC. It specifies CSVNGQDGYTF.

Of note for this clonotype: Germline is not matched at one junction end, which may reflect a read error. The J gene is TRBJ1-5, the V gene TRBV4-2; perhaps TRBD1 as D (5 bases). The CDR3 is 15 amino acids. CDR1 and CDR2 from the germline V gene are LGHNA and YNFKEQ. The CDR3 DNA reads as TGTGCCAGCAGCCAAGACCGGGGGGGAAATCAGCTCCAGCATTTT. Protein sequence: CASSQDRGGNQLQHF.

This chain uses TRBV7-8 with TRBJ2-5, with D possibly being TRBD2 (5 bases). V lost 1 base and J 12 bases, leaving 18 bases between the germline ends. CDR1 and CDR2 from the germline V gene are SGHVS and FQNEAQ. The CDR3 spans 14 residues. The CDR3 reads CASSLEGSGTREYF. The CDR3 nucleotides read TGTGCCAGCAGCTTAGAAGGGTCAGGTACTAGGGAGTACTTC.

The chain carries TRBV3-1 and TRBJ2-5; 10 nucleotides agree with TRBD2. CDR1 and CDR2 from the germline V gene are LGHDT and YNNKEL (reference sequence). The CDR3 covers 15 residues. V shed 1 base, J shed 6 bases, and the junction held 5 bases outside the gene matches. The CDR3 region is CASSQVGLAWQTQYF. The CDR3 nucleotides are TGTGCCAGCAGCCAAGTGGGACTAGCGTGGCAGACCCAGTACTTC.

Notes on this clonotype: Given a much more abundant clone one base away, this may be a read error. The chain links TRBV5-1 to TRBJ2-1; no reliable D call. V lost 0 bases and J 2 bases, leaving 9 bases between the germline ends. From germline, CDR1 is SGHRS and CDR2 YFSETQ. CDR3 length: 15 residues. This chain's CDR3 is CASSLEKSPYNEQFF. CDR3 coding DNA: TGCGCCAGCAGCTTGGAAAAGAGCCCCTACAATGAGCAGTTCTTC.

The chain is built from TRBV10-3 and TRBJ2-5, with D maybe TRBD2 (5 bases). The CDR3 totals 13 residues. Trimming took 8 bases from V and 3 from J, leaving 13 bases between them. CDR1 and CDR2 from the germline V gene are ENHRY and SYGVKD. The CDR3 loop reads CAIGESAKETQYF. The CDR3 DNA reads as TGTGCCATCGGGGAGTCCGCAAAAGAGACCCAGTACTTC.

The sample holds many counts of this clonotype. The chain combines TRBV7-3 with TRBJ2-1; 12 nucleotides align to TRBD2. The CDR3 has 15 residues. Germline-derived CDR1 and CDR2 are SGHTA and FQGTGA. The junction had 7 bases not matched to a gene; V was cut back by 4 bases and J by 9 bases. This CDR3 is CASSYSSGRAGEQFF. CDR3 nucleotide sequence: TGTGCCAGCAGCTATTCTAGCGGGAGGGCAGGTGAGCAGTTCTTC. Full variable domain (rest looked up from reference TRBV7-3 and TRBJ2-1): GAGVSQTPSNKVTEKGKYVELRCDPISGHTALYWYRQSLGQGPEFLIYFQGTGAADDSGLPNDRFFAVRPEGSVSTLKIQRTERGDSAVYLCASSYSSGRAGEQFFGPGTRLTVL.

Notes on this clonotype: Given the absence of the conserved phenylalanine or tryptophan at the CDR3 end, a read error is likely. J is TRBJ1-1 and V is TRBV7-2, with 7 bases lining up with TRBD1. The CDR3 is made up of 14 amino acids. With 1 base clipped from V and 11 bases from J, the junction kept 10 bases outside the gene matches. Germline V gene sequence: CDR1 SGHTA, CDR2 FQGNSA. The CDR3 protein is CASSLVTGLDPAFV. CDR3 DNA sequence: TGTGCCAGCAGCTTAGTGACAGGGTTGGACCCGGCTTTCGTT.

This chain joins TRBV15 and TRBJ2-1; TRBD2 matches at 8 bases. This CDR3 comprises 13 residues. The germline V gene has CDR1 LNHNV and CDR2 YYDKDF (reference sequence). V lost 4 bases and J lost 15; bases outside the gene matches: 11. This CDR3 reads CATSTSSGRYRFF. Written as DNA, the CDR3 is TGTGCCACCAGCACATCGAGCGGGAGATATCGGTTCTTC.

Concerning this clonotype: One end of the junction varies from germline; a read error may be responsible. The gene calls are TRBV28 and TRBJ2-3, with no clear D. CDR3 size: 13 residues. Germline-derived CDR1 and CDR2 are MDHEN and SYDVKM. CDR3 loop: CASSLFQRDTHYF. Here the CDR3 DNA reads TGTGCCAGCAGTTTATTCCAGAGAGATACGCATTATTTT.

This clonotype showed up just a few times. The chain couples TRBV28 to TRBJ2-7; 7 bases fit TRBD2. This CDR3 region has 17 residues. In germline, CDR1 is MDHEN, CDR2 SYDVKM. Trimming at V came to 4 bases and at J to 1 base, leaving 13 bases not matched to a gene. This CDR3 reads CASSSPVKLGLSYEQYF. As DNA, the CDR3 is TGTGCCAGCAGTTCCCCCGTCAAACTGGGACTATCCTACGAGCAGTACTTC.

This clonotype was detected many times. J is TRBJ2-7 and V is TRBV20-1, with 8 bases lining up with TRBD2. CDR3 length: 15 residues. In germline, CDR1 is DFQATT, CDR2 SNEGSKA (reference sequence). Trimming took 0 bases from V and 3 from J; bases not matched to a gene: 7. The DNA for the CDR3 is TGCAGTGCTAGAGAAGTGGCGGGGGGCCACTACGAGCAGTACTTC. Amino acids: CSAREVAGGHYEQYF.

This clonotype has at least ten counts. The chain recombines TRBV12-3 or TRBV12-4 with TRBJ2-7; 12 bases align to TRBD2. With 5 bases clipped from V and 4 bases from J, the junction kept 9 bases outside the gene matches. The CDR3 is made up of 16 amino acids. This chain's CDR3 is CASSLRTSGTHYEQYF. CDR3 nucleotide sequence: TGTGCCAGCAGTCTCCGGACTAGCGGGACCCATTACGAGCAGTACTTC.

This clonotype was detected many times. The V and J genes are TRBV7-8 and TRBJ2-3; TRBD1 matches 7 bases. The V gene's germline CDR1 is SGHVS and CDR2 FQNEAQ. This CDR3 has 17 residues. The junction had 12 bases not matched to a gene; V was cut back by 4 bases and J by 2 bases. DNA of the CDR3: TGTGCCAGCAGCTCGCGCTCTTACAGGGGAAACACAGATACGCAGTATTTT. Amino acids: CASSSRSYRGNTDTQYF.

This clonotype was picked up a small number of times. CDR3 bases: TGCAGTGCCTCCTGGACGAACAATGAGCAGTTCTTC. Protein: CSASWTNNEQFF. The chain carries TRBV20-1 and TRBJ2-1, with D hard to call. V lost 6 bases, J lost 5 bases, and 11 bases lay in between. Germline-derived CDR1 and CDR2 are DFQATT and SNEGSKA (reference sequence). This CDR3 is 12 amino acids long.

This clonotype was recorded a few times. V gene TRBV28 combines with J gene TRBJ2-7; D gene ambiguous. V lost 6 bases and J lost 2, with 11 bases in between. Germline lookup yields CDR1 MDHEN and CDR2 SYDVKM. This CDR3 spans 13 amino acids. This chain's CDR3 is CASSLPPAYEQYF. The CDR3 DNA reads as TGTGCCAGCAGCCTTCCGCCTGCCTACGAGCAGTACTTC.